This entry is about one T cell receptor beta chain. The antigen remains unidentified. The CDR3 spans 16 residues. Per the germline V gene, CDR1 is MDHEN and CDR2 is SYDVKM. V was trimmed by 6 bases and J by 2 bases, leaving 17 bases between them. Only CD45RO-negative cells positively selected for CCR7 counted as naive CD8 cells, so terminally differentiated effector memory CD45RA+ cells were excluded. These data originate in a study of shared clonotypes between healthy human individuals. General observations from the study: The study generally estimated greater richness for naive than memory subsets.

Every immunoSEQ plate was one replicate of a subset's evenly spread DNA. Some clones are missing from TCRdb's copy, which holds only in-frame ones; the method was immunoSEQ multiplex PCR. Among almost 700,000 clones listed, roughly nine tenths were seen once. This clonotype originated in a man aged 30 to 39 in good health. The chain employs TRBV28 and TRBJ1-5; TRBD1 is a possible D gene (5 bases). Sequenced material: naive CD8+ T cells sorted from blood. The DNA of the CDR3 is TGTGCCAGCAGCACTTGGGGCAGGGAAGGCAATCAGCCCCAGCATTTT. Amino acid sequence: CASSTWGREGNQPQHF.